One sample yielded the 21 T cell receptor beta chains listed below, sequenced in a study of blood T cells in healthy people across ages. The use of a sample-barcoded 5' primer and a J-beta primer mix characterized a second PCR of about 7 to 12 cycles. TCRdb reprocessed the 5' RACE reads via MiXCR and lists one record per CDR3 protein. The data show over 500,000 distinct CDR3 sequences, with more than 45% seen just once and less than 15% held by the top ten. Sequencing used blood. These receptors all stem from a woman aged 80 or over in good health.

V usage is TRBV7-9 and J usage is TRBJ2-1; 10 nucleotides agree with TRBD1. The germline gives CDR1 SEHNR, CDR2 FQNEAQ (reference sequence). Trimming cost V 5 bases and J 3 bases; bases outside gene matches: 4. This CDR3 comprises 15 residues. CDR3: CASSGDRGYYNEQFF. The CDR3 DNA sequence: TGTGCCAGCAGCGGGGACAGGGGTTACTACAATGAGCAGTTCTTC.

This clonotype was counted a few times. This chain joins TRBV7-3 and TRBJ2-1, with no clear D. Germline values: CDR1 SGHTA, CDR2 FQGTGA. The V and J ends lost 5 bases and 4 bases respectively, with 9 bases between them. CDR3 size: 13 residues. CDR3 protein: CASSVVRYNEQFF. For the CDR3, the DNA is TGTGCCAGCAGCGTAGTTCGGTACAATGAGCAGTTCTTC.

The chain is built from TRBV15 and TRBJ2-5, with D maybe TRBD2 (5 bases). The DNA end is a closer match to TRBJ2-7, so the J assignment may be wrong. This CDR3 is 15 amino acids long. Looked up from germline, CDR1 is LNHNV and CDR2 is YYDKDF (reference sequence). CDR3 loop: CATSRVDFFRGEQYF. CDR3 coding DNA: TGTGCCACCAGCAGAGTCGACTTCTTTCGGGGCGAGCAGTACTTC.

The sample holds many counts of this clonotype. V is TRBV29-1 and J is TRBJ2-4, with D possibly TRBD2 on 6 matching bases. Germline V CDR1 and CDR2: SQVTM, ANQGSEA. The CDR3 is made up of 14 amino acids. V was cut by 6 bases and J by 5 bases, with 17 bases left in between. The CDR3 nucleotides read TGCAGCGTGGCCCCCGGGAGTGGCCAAAACATTCAGTACTTC. Its protein product is CSVAPGSGQNIQYF.

There are a few counts of this clonotype. The chain joins TRBV13 to TRBJ2-1; possibly TRBD1 for D (7 bases). The last part of the DNA fits TRBJ2-7 better; the J call may be wrong. The CDR3 sequence is 18 residues long. The germline V gene encodes CDR1 PRHDT and CDR2 FYEKMQ (reference sequence). The CDR3 region has the DNA TGTGCCAGCAGCTTATCGCCCGCGCAGGGGGGCTCCTACAATGAGCAGTACTTC. It specifies CASSLSPAQGGSYNEQYF.

This clonotype was observed a few times. The chain joins TRBV29-1 to TRBJ1-2; 7 bases line up with TRBD1. The junction had 12 bases not matched to a gene; V was cut back by 4 bases and J by 7 bases. Germline V lookup: CDR1 SQVTM, CDR2 ANQGSEA. The CDR3 spans 14 residues. The CDR3: CSVGGGGGVGGYTF. For the CDR3, the DNA is TGCAGCGTTGGAGGGGGCGGGGGTGTGGGTGGCTACACCTTC. The variable domain in full, with the rest retrieved from reference TRBV29-1 and TRBJ1-2, is SAVISQKPSRDICQRGTSLTIQCQVDSQVTMMFWYRQQPGQSLTLIATANQGSEATYESGFVIDKFPISRPNLTFSTLTVSNMSPEDSSIYLCSVGGGGGVGGYTFGSGTRLTVV.

V gene TRBV4-1 combines with J gene TRBJ2-3, with D perhaps matching TRBD2 (5 bases). The CDR3 totals 16 residues. Germline assignment: CDR1 MGHRA and CDR2 YSYEKL. V lost 2 bases to trimming and J lost 2 bases, with 14 bases between them. CDR3 protein: CASSQLTTGSTDTQYF. CDR3 DNA sequence: TGCGCCAGCAGCCAACTTACGACGGGGTCCACAGATACGCAGTATTTT.

This clonotype was recorded a few times. This chain links TRBV9 with TRBJ2-3, with 11 nucleotides matching TRBD2. The CDR3 sequence is 17 residues long. CDR1 is SGDLS, CDR2 YYNGEE, per germline. V lost 0 bases to trimming and J lost 1 base; unmatched junction nucleotides: 4. The CDR3, as DNA: TGTGCCAGCAGCGTAGGTCCGACTAGCGGGGGCACAGATACGCAGTATTTT. This codes for CASSVGPTSGGTDTQYF. Full variable domain (outside the CDR3, taken from reference TRBV9 and TRBJ2-3): DSGVTQTPKHLITATGQRVTLRCSPRSGDLSVYWYQQSLDQGLQFLIQYYNGEERAKGNILERFSAQQFPDLHSELNLSSLELGDSALYFCASSVGPTSGGTDTQYFGPGTRLTVL.

This clonotype came up many times. The chain recombines TRBV5-1 with TRBJ1-6; TRBD1 aligns across 7 bases. After removal of 1 base from V and 8 bases from J, the junction contained 9 bases not matched to a gene. Looked up from germline, CDR1 is SGHRS and CDR2 is YFSETQ. This CDR3 spans 16 amino acids. The CDR3 sequence is CASSLTETGRDSPLHF. For the CDR3, the DNA is TGCGCCAGCAGCTTGACAGAGACAGGGAGGGATTCACCCCTCCACTTT.

This clonotype appeared a few times. The chain employs TRBV7-8 and TRBJ1-5; no firm D call. V was shortened by 2 bases and J by 0 bases, with 11 bases between the two germline ends. CDR3 length equals 16 residues. Germline V lookup: CDR1 SGHVS, CDR2 FQNEAQ. This CDR3 is CASSLQAISSNQPQHF. The CDR3 region has the DNA TGTGCCAGCAGCTTACAAGCAATCTCTAGCAATCAGCCCCAGCATTTT.

The chain joins TRBV20-1 to TRBJ1-4; tentative D call: TRBD1 (5 bases). V lost 2 bases to trimming and J lost 8 bases, with 15 bases between them. CDR1 DFQATT and CDR2 SNEGSKA come from the germline V gene (reference sequence). This CDR3 contains 14 residues. CDR3 residues: CSARPSGGREKLFF. The CDR3 nucleotides read TGCAGTGCTAGACCCTCGGGGGGTAGGGAAAAACTGTTTTTT.

This chain uses TRBV20-1 with TRBJ2-1, with TRBD2 as a possible D gene (6 bases). V lost 3 bases and J 3 bases, leaving 6 bases between the germline ends. The CDR3 totals 12 residues. Germline CDR1 and CDR2: DFQATT and SNEGSKA (reference sequence). DNA of the CDR3: TGCAGTGCTAGCGGGGGCTACAATGAGCAGTTCTTC. Amino acid sequence: CSASGGYNEQFF.

This clonotype appeared many times. The genes are TRBV25-1 and TRBJ1-2; no reliable D call. Germline V gene lookup returns CDR1 MGHDK and CDR2 SYGVNS. V shed 5 bases and J shed 9 bases, with 13 bases lying between them. This CDR3 comprises 12 residues. CDR3 protein: CASSLGVLSYTF. The CDR3 region has the DNA TGTGCCAGCAGTCTTGGGGTACTGAGCTACACCTTC.

This clonotype was found many times. The chain joins TRBV29-1 to TRBJ1-2; 8 positions agree with TRBD1. CDR1 and CDR2 (germline): SQVTM, ANQGSEA. V was pared by 1 base and J by 4 bases, with 2 bases of the junction left unmatched. The CDR3 is made up of 13 amino acids. The CDR3 region is CSVEAGTGYGYTF. The CDR3 DNA follows: TGCAGCGTTGAAGCTGGGACAGGCTATGGCTACACCTTC. Full variable domain (missing parts from reference TRBV29-1 and TRBJ1-2): SAVISQKPSRDICQRGTSLTIQCQVDSQVTMMFWYRQQPGQSLTLIATANQGSEATYESGFVIDKFPISRPNLTFSTLTVSNMSPEDSSIYLCSVEAGTGYGYTFGSGTRLTVV.

The V call is TRBV2, the J call TRBJ2-1, with TRBD1 as a possible D gene (5 bases). The V end lost 4 bases, the J end lost 9 bases, and 13 bases lay between the germline ends. Germline lookup yields CDR1 SNHLY and CDR2 FYNNEI. The CDR3 has 13 amino acids. CDR3 sequence (DNA): TGTGCCAGCAGTGGGCGTCAGGGCGGTGAGCAGTTCTTC. Amino acids: CASSGRQGGEQFF.

The chain has TRBV7-2 and TRBJ2-1; 7 bases agree with TRBD1. This CDR3 spans 15 amino acids. CDR1 is SGHTA, CDR2 FQGNSA, per germline. The trim removed 5 bases at V and 4 bases at J, leaving 8 bases unmatched. DNA of the CDR3: TGTGCCAGCAGCCGCGAGGGGGCCAAATACAATGAGCAGTTCTTC. Translating gives CASSREGAKYNEQFF.

Concerning this clonotype: One junction end disagrees with the germline gene, perhaps due to a read error. The chain recombines TRBV20-1 with TRBJ1-2; TRBD1 agrees at 7 bases. The CDR3 loop spans 13 amino acids. Looked up from germline, CDR1 is DFQATT and CDR2 is SNEGSKA (reference sequence). In nucleotides, the CDR3 is TGCAGTGTTAGAGATGGGGGACAGAGCGGCTACACCTTC. Its protein is CSVRDGGQSGYTF.

This clonotype was picked up many times. The chain has TRBV9 and TRBJ1-5; D perhaps matches TRBD1 (6 bases). CDR1 SGDLS and CDR2 YYNGEE come from the germline V gene. V lost 2 bases to trimming and J lost 2 bases, with 8 bases between them. The CDR3 covers 14 residues. The CDR3 sequence: CASSVSGGNQPQHF. DNA for the CDR3: TGTGCCAGCAGCGTGTCAGGGGGCAATCAGCCCCAGCATTTT. The entire variable domain, with the rest obtained from reference TRBV9 and TRBJ1-5, is as follows: DSGVTQTPKHLITATGQRVTLRCSPRSGDLSVYWYQQSLDQGLQFLIQYYNGEERAKGNILERFSAQQFPDLHSELNLSSLELGDSALYFCASSVSGGNQPQHFGDGTRLSIL.

Details on this clonotype: A read error may explain this, as a much larger clone is one base away. The chain links TRBV29-1 to TRBJ2-5, with 8 bases lining up with TRBD2. This CDR3 contains 14 residues. Unmatched junction bases numbered 14, after V lost 3 bases and J lost 11 bases. Germline values: CDR1 SQVTM, CDR2 ANQGSEA. The CDR3 DNA reads TGCAGCGTTGAGGCGGGAGGAGGATACAATGAGCAGTACTTC. It translates to CSVEAGGGYNEQYF. The full variable domain, in which reference TRBV29-1 and TRBJ2-5 provide the parts outside the CDR3, is SAVISQKPSRDICQRGTSLTIQCQVDSQVTMMFWYRQQPGQSLTLIATANQGSEATYESGFVIDKFPISRPNLTFSTLTVSNMSPEDSSIYLCSVEAGGGYNEQYFGPGTRLLVL.

This clonotype has at least ten counts. The chain combines TRBV5-1 with TRBJ2-1, with 8 bases aligning to TRBD1. The germline gives CDR1 SGHRS, CDR2 YFSETQ. The CDR3 loop spans 14 amino acids. J lost 6 bases, V lost 4 bases, and 6 bases had no gene match. CDR3 sequence (DNA): TGCGCCAGCAGCCCAGGGGGCCTGGTCAATGAGCAGTTCTTC. Translation gives CASSPGGLVNEQFF.

This clonotype was recorded many times. V and J are TRBV28 and TRBJ2-1, with D perhaps TRBD1 (6 bases). Germline CDR1 reads MDHEN; CDR2 reads SYDVKM. V was pared by 8 bases and J by 5 bases, with 13 bases between. This CDR3 contains 13 residues. The CDR3 is CASRGHLNNEQFF. The CDR3, as DNA: TGTGCCAGCCGGGGACACCTGAACAATGAGCAGTTCTTC.